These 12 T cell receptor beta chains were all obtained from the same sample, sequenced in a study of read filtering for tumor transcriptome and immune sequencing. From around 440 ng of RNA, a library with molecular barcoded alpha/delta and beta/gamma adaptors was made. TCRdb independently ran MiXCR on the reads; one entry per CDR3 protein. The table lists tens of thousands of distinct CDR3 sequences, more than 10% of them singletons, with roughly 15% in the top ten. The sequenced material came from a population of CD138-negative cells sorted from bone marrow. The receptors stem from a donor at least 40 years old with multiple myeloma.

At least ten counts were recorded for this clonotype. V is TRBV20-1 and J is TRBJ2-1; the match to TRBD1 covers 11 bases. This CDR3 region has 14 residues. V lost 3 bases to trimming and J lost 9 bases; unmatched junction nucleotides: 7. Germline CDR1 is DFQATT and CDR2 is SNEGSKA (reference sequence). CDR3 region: CSASPGTGGAEQFF. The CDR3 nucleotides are TGCAGTGCTAGCCCCGGGACAGGGGGGGCTGAGCAGTTCTTC.

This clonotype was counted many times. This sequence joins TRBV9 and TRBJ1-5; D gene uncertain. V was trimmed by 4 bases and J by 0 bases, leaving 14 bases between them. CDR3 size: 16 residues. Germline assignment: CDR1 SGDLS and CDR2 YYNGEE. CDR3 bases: TGTGCCAGCAGCAGAGGAGCAGAAATTAGCAATCAGCCCCAGCATTTT. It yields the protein CASSRGAEISNQPQHF.

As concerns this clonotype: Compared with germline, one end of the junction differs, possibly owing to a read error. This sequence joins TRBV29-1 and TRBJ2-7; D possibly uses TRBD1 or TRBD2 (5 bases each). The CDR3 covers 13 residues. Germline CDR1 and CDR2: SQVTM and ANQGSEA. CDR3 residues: CSVGAGRRDDQYF. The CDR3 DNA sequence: TGCAGCGTTGGTGCAGGGAGAAGGGACGACCAGTACTTC.

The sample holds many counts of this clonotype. CDR3 DNA: TGTGCCAGCAGCTGGGACAGGGGCACCGGGGAGCTGTTTTTT. Translating it yields CASSWDRGTGELFF. V gene TRBV5-6 combines with J gene TRBJ2-2, with 10 bases fitting TRBD1. This CDR3 comprises 14 residues. J was trimmed by 4 bases and V by 3 bases; bases with no gene match: 0. Germline CDR1 and CDR2: SGHDT and YYEEEE.

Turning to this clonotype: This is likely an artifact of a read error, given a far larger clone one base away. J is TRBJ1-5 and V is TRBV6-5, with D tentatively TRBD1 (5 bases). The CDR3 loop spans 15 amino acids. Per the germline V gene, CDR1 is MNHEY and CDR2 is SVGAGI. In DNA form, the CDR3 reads TGTGCCAGCAGTGAATTCCGGGGCGCATCTCAGCCCCGGCATTTT. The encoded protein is CASSEFRGASQPRHF.

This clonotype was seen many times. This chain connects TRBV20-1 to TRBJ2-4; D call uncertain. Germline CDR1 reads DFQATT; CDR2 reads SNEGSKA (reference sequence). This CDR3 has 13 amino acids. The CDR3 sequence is CAAWEVAKNIQYF. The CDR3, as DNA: TGCGCTGCGTGGGAAGTAGCCAAAAACATTCAGTACTTC.

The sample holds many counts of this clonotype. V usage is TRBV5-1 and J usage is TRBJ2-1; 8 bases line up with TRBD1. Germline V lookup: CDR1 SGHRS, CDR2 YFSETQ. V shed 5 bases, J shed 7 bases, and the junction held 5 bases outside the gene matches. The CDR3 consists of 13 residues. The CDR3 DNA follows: TGCGCCAGCAGTCCGACAGGGGAAAATGAGCAGTTCTTC. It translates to CASSPTGENEQFF.

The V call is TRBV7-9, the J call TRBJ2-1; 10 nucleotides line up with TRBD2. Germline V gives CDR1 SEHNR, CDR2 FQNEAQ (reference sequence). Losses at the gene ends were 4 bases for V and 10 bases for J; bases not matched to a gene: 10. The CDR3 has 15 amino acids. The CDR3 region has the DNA TGTGCCAGCAGCTGGACAAGCGGGAGGGCCCAAGAGCAGTTCTTC. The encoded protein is CASSWTSGRAQEQFF.

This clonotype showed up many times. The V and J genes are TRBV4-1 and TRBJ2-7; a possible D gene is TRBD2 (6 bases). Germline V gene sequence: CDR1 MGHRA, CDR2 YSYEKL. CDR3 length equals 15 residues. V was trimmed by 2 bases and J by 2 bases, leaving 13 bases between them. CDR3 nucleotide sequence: TGCGCCAGCAGCCAACCCAGGCGGGGAACCTACGAGCAGTACTTC. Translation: CASSQPRRGTYEQYF.

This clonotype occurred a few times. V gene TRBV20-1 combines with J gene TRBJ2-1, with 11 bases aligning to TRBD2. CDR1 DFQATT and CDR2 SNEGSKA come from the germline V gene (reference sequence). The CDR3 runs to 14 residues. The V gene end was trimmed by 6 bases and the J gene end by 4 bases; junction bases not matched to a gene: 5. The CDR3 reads CSARLAGYYNEQFF. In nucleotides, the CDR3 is TGCAGTGCGAGACTAGCGGGGTATTACAATGAGCAGTTCTTC.

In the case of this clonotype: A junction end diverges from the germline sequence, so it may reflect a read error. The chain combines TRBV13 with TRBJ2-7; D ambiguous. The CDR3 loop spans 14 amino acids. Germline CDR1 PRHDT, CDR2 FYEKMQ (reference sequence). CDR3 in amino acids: CASSPTVSYYERYF. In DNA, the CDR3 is TGTGCCAGCAGCCCGACCGTCTCATACTACGAGCGGTACTTC.

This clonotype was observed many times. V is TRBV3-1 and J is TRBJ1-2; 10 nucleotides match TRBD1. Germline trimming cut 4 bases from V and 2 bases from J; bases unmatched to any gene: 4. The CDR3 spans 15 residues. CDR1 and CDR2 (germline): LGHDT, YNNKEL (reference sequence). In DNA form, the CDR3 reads TGTGCCAGCAGCCGTCAGGGACAGGGGAACTATGGCTACACCTTC. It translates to CASSRQGQGNYGYTF.